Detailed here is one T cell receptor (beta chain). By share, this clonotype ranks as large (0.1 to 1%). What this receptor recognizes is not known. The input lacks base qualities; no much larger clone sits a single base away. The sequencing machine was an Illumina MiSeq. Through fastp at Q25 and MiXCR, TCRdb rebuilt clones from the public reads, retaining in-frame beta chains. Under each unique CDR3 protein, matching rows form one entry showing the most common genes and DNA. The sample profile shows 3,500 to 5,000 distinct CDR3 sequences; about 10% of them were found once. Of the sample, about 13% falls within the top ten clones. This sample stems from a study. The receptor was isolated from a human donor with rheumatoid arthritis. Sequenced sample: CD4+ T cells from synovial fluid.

The CDR3 has the sequence CASSFTGNDYGYTF. The DNA is as follows: TGCGCCAGCAGCTTTACCGGGAACGACTATGGCTACACCTTC. Recombination connected TRBV5-1 to TRBJ1-2; the D gene is unclear. The CDR3 runs 14 amino acids, cysteine and phenylalanine included. The read is trimmed to its CDR3 DNA, 42 bases read in frame from base 1. V gives up 2 bases and J gives up 3 bases, and the segment between their germline ends measures 11 bases. Taken from the germline V gene, the CDR1 and CDR2 loops are SGHRS and YFSETQ.